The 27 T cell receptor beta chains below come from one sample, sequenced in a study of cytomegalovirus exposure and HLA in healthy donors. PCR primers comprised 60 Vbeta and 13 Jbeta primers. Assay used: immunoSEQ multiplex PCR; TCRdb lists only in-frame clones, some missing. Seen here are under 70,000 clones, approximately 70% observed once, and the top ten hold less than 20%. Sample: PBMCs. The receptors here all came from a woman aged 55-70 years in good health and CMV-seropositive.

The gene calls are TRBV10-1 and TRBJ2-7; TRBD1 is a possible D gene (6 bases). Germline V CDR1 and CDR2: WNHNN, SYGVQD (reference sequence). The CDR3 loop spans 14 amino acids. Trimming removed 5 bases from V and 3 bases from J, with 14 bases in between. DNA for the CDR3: TGCGCCAGCAGTTCAACAGGGAAATACTACGAGCAGTACTTC. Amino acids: CASSSTGKYYEQYF.

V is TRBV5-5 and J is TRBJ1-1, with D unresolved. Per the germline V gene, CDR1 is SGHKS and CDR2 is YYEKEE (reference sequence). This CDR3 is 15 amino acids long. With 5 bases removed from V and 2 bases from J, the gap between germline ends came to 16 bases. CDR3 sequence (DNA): TGTGCCAGCAGACCCCCTAGTGAATTAAACACTGAAGCTTTCTTT. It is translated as CASRPPSELNTEAFF.

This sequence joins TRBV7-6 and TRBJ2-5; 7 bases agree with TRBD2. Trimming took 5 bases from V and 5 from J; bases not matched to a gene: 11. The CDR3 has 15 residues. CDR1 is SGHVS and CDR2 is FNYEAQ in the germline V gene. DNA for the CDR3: TGTGCCAGCAGCCGCCCGGGACTACCCGGGGAGACCCAGTACTTC. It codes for CASSRPGLPGETQYF.

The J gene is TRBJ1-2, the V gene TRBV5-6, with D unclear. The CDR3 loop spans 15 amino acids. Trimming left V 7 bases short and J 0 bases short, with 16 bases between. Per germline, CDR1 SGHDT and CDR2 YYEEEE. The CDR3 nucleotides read TGTGCCAGCCAGTTGGGGAGGCGTACTAACTATGGCTACACCTTC. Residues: CASQLGRRTNYGYTF.

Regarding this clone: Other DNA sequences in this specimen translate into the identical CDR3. The CDR3 loop is CASSPRTDTQYF. CDR3 nucleotides: TGTGCCAGTAGCCCCAGAACAGATACGCAGTATTTT. The genes are TRBV7-6 and TRBJ2-3; no clear D gene. Germline CDR1 and CDR2: SGHVS and FNYEAQ. V lost 9 bases to trimming and J lost 3 bases, with 10 bases between them. The CDR3 spans 12 residues.

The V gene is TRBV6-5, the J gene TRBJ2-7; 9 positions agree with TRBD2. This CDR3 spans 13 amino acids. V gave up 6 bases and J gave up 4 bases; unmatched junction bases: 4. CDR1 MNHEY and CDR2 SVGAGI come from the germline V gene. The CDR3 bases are TGTGCCAGCAGCACAAGCGGGAGGTACGAGCAGTACTTC. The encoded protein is CASSTSGRYEQYF.

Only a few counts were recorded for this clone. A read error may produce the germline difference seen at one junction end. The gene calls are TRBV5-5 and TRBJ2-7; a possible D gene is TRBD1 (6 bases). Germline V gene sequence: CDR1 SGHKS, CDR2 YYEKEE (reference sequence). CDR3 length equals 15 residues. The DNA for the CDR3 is TGCGCCAGCAGCCAAAGTAGGGGGACGATGTACGAGCAGTACTTC. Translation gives CASSQSRGTMYEQYF.

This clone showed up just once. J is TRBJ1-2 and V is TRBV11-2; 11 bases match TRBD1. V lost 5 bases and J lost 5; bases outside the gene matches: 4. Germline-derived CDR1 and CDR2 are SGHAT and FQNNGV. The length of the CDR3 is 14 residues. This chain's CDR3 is CASSPGTGGYGYTF. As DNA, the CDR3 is TGTGCCAGCAGCCCAGGGACAGGGGGATATGGCTACACCTTC.

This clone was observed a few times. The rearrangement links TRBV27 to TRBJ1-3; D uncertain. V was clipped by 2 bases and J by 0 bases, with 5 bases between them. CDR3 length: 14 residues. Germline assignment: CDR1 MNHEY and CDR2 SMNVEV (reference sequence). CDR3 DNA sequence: TGTGCCAGCAGTTTAGGAGTCTCTGGAAACACCATATATTTT. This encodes CASSLGVSGNTIYF.

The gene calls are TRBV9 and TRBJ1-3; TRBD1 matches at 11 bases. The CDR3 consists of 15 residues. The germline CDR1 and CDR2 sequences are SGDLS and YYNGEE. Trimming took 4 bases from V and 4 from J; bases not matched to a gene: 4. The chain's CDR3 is CASSPRTGGGNTIYF. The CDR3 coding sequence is TGTGCCAGCAGCCCACGGACAGGGGGCGGAAACACCATATATTTT.

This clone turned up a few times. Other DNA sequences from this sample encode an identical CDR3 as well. The CDR3 loop reads CASSEGGFSGGLGPGSAQYF. The DNA for the CDR3 is TGTGCCAGCAGTGAAGGGGGCTTTTCGGGGGGGCTTGGTCCGGGGTCAGCGCAGTATTTT. This chain joins TRBV2 and TRBJ2-3; the match to TRBD2 covers 8 bases. J gave up 10 bases and V 1 base, and 25 bases lay outside the gene matches. CDR3 size: 20 residues. Germline values: CDR1 SNHLY, CDR2 FYNNEI.

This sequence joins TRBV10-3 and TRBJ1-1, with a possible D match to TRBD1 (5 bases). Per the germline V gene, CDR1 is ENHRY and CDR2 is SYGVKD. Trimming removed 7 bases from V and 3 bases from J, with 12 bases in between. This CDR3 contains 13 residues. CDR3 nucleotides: TGTGCCATCACCGGGGGACCCCACACTGAAGCTTTCTTT. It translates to CAITGGPHTEAFF.

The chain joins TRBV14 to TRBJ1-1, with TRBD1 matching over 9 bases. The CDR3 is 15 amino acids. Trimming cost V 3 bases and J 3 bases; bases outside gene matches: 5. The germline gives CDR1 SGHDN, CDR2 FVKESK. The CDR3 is CASSQTTGGYTEAFF. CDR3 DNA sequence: TGTGCCAGCAGCCAGACGACAGGGGGGTACACTGAAGCTTTCTTT.

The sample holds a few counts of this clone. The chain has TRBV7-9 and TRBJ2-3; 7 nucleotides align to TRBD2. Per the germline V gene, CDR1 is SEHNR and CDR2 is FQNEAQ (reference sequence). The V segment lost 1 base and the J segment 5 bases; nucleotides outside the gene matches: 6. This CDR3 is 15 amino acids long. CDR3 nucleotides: TGTGCCAGCAGCTTAGGGGCAGGGACTATAGATACGCAGTATTTT. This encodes CASSLGAGTIDTQYF.

The CDR3 DNA sequence: TGTGCCAGCAGTGAAGGGACATTCTTTTCCATGAACACTGAAGCTTTCTTT. It is translated as CASSEGTFFSMNTEAFF. The chain combines TRBV2 with TRBJ1-1, with D perhaps TRBD1 (5 bases). In germline, CDR1 is SNHLY, CDR2 FYNNEI. Trimming pared 1 base from V and 0 bases from J, leaving 15 bases between. The CDR3 consists of 17 residues.

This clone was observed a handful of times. The CDR3 spells CASSEQGNEKLFF. The CDR3 DNA sequence: TGTGCCAGTAGTGAACAGGGGAACGAAAAACTGTTTTTT. This chain connects TRBV19 to TRBJ1-4; 7 nucleotides agree with TRBD1. CDR1 is LNHDA, CDR2 SQIVND, per germline (reference sequence). V gave up 5 bases and J gave up 8 bases; unmatched junction bases: 5. This CDR3 contains 13 residues.

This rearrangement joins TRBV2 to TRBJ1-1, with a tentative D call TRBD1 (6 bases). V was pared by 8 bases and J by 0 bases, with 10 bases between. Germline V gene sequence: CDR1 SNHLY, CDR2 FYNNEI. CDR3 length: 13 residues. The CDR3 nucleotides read TGTGCCAGCGGTTGGGGGCTGAACACTGAAGCTTTCTTT. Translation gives CASGWGLNTEAFF. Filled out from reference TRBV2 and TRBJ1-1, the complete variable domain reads EPEVTQTPSHQVTQMGQEVILRCVPISNHLYFYWYRQILGQKVEFLVSFYNNEISEKSEIFDDQFSVERPDGSNFTLKIRSTKLEDSAMYFCASGWGLNTEAFFGQGTRLTVV.

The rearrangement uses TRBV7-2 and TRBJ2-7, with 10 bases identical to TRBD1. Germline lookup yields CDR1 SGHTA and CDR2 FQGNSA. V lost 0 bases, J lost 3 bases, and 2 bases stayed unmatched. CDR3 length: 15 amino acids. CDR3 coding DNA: TGTGCCAGCAGCTTAGCGAGGGACAGGGGCTACGAGCAGTACTTC. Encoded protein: CASSLARDRGYEQYF. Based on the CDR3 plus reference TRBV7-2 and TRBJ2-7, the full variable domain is GAGVSQSPSNKVTEKGKDVELRCDPISGHTALYWYRQSLGQGLEFLIYFQGNSAPDKSGLPSDRFSAERTGGSVSTLTIQRTQQEDSAVYLCASSLARDRGYEQYFGPGTRLTVT.

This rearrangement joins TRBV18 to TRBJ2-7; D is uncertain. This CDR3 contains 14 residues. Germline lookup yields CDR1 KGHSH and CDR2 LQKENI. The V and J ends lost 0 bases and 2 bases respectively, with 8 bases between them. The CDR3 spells CASSPPGIPYEQYF. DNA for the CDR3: TGTGCCAGCTCACCACCGGGCATTCCCTACGAGCAGTACTTC.

CDR3 sequence reads: CASSPDRNSGANVLTF. DNA for the CDR3: TGTGCCAGCTCACCGGACAGGAACTCTGGGGCCAACGTCCTGACTTTC. The rearrangement links TRBV18 to TRBJ2-6; 7 bases fit TRBD1. The CDR3 runs to 16 residues. The junction had 2 bases not matched to a gene; V was cut back by 3 bases and J by 0 bases. Germline V gene sequence: CDR1 KGHSH, CDR2 LQKENI. Full variable domain (remainder filled in from reference TRBV18 and TRBJ2-6): NAGVMQNPRHLVRRRGQEARLRCSPMKGHSHVYWYRQLPEEGLKFMVYLQKENIIDESGMPKERFSAEFPKEGPSILRIQQVVRGDSAAYFCASSPDRNSGANVLTFGAGSRLTVL.

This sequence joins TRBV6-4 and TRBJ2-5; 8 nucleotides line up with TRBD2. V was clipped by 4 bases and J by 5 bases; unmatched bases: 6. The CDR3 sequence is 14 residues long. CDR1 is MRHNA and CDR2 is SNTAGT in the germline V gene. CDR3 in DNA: TGTGCCAGCAGTGCCAATCCGGGGGGGGAGACCCAGTACTTC. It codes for CASSANPGGETQYF.

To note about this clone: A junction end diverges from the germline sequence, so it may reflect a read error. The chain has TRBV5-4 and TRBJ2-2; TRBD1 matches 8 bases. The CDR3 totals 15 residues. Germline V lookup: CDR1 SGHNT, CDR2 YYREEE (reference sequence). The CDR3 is CASSLDRVKTGELFF. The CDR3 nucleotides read TGTGCCAGCAGTTTGGACAGGGTAAAGACCGGGGAGCTGTTTTTT.

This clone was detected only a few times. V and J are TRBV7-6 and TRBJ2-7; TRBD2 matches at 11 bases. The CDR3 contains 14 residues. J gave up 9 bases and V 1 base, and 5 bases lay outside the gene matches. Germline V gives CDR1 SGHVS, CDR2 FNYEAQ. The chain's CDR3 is CASSLDTSGGLQYF. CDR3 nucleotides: TGTGCCAGCAGCTTAGATACTAGCGGGGGATTGCAGTACTTC. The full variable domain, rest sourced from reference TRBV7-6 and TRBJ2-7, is GAGVSQSPRYKVTKRGQDVALRCDPISGHVSLYWYRQALGQGPEFLTYFNYEAQQDKSGLPNDRFSAERPEGSISTLTIQRTEQRDSAMYRCASSLDTSGGLQYFGPGTRLTVT.

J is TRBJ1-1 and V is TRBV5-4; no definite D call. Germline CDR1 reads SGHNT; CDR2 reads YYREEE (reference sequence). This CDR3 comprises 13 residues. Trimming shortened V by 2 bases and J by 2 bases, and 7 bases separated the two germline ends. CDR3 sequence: CASSLDKNTEAFF. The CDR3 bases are TGTGCCAGCAGCTTAGACAAAAACACTGAAGCTTTCTTT.

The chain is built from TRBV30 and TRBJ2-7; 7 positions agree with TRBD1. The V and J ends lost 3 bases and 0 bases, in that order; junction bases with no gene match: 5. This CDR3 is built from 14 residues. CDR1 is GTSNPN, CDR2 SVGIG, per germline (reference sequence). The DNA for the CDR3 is TGTGCCTGGAGACCGGGACAGCTCTCCTACGAGCAGTACTTC. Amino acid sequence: CAWRPGQLSYEQYF.

This chain's CDR3 is CASSSGTGKTNEQYF. In DNA form, the CDR3 reads TGTGCCAGCAGCTCCGGGACAGGGAAGACCAACGAGCAGTACTTC. This chain connects TRBV7-2 to TRBJ2-5; 9 bases map to TRBD1. The J call may not be correct, given that the DNA end is closer to TRBJ2-7. Germline V gives CDR1 SGHTA, CDR2 FQGNSA. The CDR3 runs to 15 residues.

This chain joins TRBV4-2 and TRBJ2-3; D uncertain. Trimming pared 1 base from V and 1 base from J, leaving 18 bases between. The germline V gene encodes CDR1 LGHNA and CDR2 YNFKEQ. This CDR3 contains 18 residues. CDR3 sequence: CASSQVDIAGLGTDTQYF. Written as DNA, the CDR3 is TGTGCCAGCAGCCAAGTTGATATCGCAGGCTTGGGCACAGATACGCAGTATTTT.